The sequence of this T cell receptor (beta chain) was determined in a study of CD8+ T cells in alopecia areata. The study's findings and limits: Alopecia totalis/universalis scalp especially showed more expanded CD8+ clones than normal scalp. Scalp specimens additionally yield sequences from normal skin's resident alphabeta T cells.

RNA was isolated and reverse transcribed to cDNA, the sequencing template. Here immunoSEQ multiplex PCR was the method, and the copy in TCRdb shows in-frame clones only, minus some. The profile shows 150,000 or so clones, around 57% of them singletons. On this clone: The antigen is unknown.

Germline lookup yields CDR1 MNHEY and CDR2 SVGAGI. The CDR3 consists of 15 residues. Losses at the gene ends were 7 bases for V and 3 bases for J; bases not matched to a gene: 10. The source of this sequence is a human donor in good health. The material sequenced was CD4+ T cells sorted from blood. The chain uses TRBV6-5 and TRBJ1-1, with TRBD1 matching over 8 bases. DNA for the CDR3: TGTGCCAGCATCCTACAGGGGGGGCGTTACACTGAAGCTTTCTTT. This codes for CASILQGGRYTEAFF.